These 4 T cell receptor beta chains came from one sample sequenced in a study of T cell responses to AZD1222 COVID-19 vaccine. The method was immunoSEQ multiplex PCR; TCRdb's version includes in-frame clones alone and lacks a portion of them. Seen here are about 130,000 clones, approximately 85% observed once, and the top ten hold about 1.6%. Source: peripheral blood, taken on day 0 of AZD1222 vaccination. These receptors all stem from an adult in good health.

CDR3 nucleotide sequence: TGTGCCAGCAGTTACCGTACAGGGGGCACTGAAGCTTTCTTT. It encodes CASSYRTGGTEAFF. The chain recombines TRBV6-5 with TRBJ1-1; 8 bases are shared with TRBD1. V shed 2 bases, J shed 4 bases, and the junction held 3 bases outside the gene matches. The CDR3 is 14 amino acids. Germline lookup yields CDR1 MNHEY and CDR2 SVGAGI.

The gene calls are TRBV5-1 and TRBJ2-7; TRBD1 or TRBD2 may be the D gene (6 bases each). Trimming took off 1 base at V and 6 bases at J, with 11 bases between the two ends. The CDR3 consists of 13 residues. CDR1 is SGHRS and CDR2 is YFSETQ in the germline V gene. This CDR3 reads CASSLPGALEQYF. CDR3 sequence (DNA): TGCGCCAGCAGCTTGCCGGGGGCTCTCGAGCAGTACTTC. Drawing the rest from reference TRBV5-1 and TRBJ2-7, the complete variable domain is KAGVTQTPRYLIKTRGQQVTLSCSPISGHRSVSWYQQTPGQGLQFLFEYFSETQRNKGNFPGRFSGRQFSNSRSEMNVSTLELGDSALYLCASSLPGALEQYFGPGTRLTVT.

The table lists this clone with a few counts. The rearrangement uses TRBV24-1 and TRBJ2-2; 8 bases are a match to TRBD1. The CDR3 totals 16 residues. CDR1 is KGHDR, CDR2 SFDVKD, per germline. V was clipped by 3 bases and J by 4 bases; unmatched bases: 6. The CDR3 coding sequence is TGTGCCACCAGTGATCTCAGGACAGGGACCACCGGGGAGCTGTTTTTT. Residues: CATSDLRTGTTGELFF.

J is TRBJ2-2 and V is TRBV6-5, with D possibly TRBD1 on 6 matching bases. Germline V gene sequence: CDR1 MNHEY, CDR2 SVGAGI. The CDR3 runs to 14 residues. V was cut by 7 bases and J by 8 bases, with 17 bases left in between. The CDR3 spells CASTSRGWGGELFF. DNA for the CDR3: TGTGCCAGCACCTCCAGGGGTTGGGGGGGGGAGCTGTTTTTT.